This T cell receptor (beta chain) was found in a study of shared clonotypes between healthy human individuals. Regarding the study as a whole: Donors were few, which limited the genetic and exposure-history diversity represented. An effect of sequencing depth on clonotype sharing among donors was expected.

A note on this clone: Its antigen is unknown.

With 6 bases removed from V and 0 bases from J, the gap between germline ends came to 12 bases. The CDR3 has 14 residues. Germline V gives CDR1 MNHEY, CDR2 SVGAGI. Per the authors' pipeline: ImmunoSEQ yielded junction-only sequences lacking quality scores, so filtering differed. Data came from immunoSEQ multiplex PCR; TCRdb stores just in-frame clones and leaves some out. The V and J calls and the clone size are those of that table, but D and trimming were determined from the DNA. The sample contains about 450,000 clones, approximately 79% of which appear only once. This chain connects TRBV6-5 to TRBJ2-7; D gene unclear. The sample consisted of PBMCs. This receptor was taken from a middle-aged woman in good health. Some clones in this sample may be carry-over from other donors' samples. CDR3: CASRRSANSYEQYF. CDR3 nucleotides: TGTGCCAGCAGAAGAAGCGCAAACTCCTACGAGCAGTACTTC.